This T cell receptor (beta chain) comes out of a study of response to subunit inactivated influenza vaccine. Study results and limitations: Each seasonal influenza vaccination, the authors suggested, recruits few new T cells.

This clonotype was detected only a few times. Its antigen is currently unknown. MiXCR was run by TCRdb on the RT-PCR reads, yielding one entry per CDR3 protein. The table lists around 750,000 distinct CDR3 sequences, 21% of them singletons, with roughly a tenth in the top ten. The CDR3 spans 14 residues. CDR1 SGHDT and CDR2 YYEEEE come from the germline V gene. The V and J ends lost 4 bases and 4 bases, in that order; junction bases with no gene match: 6. Sequenced material: PBMCs from blood, taken approximately 5 days after vaccination. The clonotype originates from a man aged 45 to 65 who received an inactivated influenza vaccine. V gene TRBV5-6 combines with J gene TRBJ2-5; 8 bases fit TRBD1. The CDR3 is CASSHGQGLETQYF. CDR3 in DNA: TGTGCCAGCAGCCACGGACAGGGTTTAGAGACCCAGTACTTC.